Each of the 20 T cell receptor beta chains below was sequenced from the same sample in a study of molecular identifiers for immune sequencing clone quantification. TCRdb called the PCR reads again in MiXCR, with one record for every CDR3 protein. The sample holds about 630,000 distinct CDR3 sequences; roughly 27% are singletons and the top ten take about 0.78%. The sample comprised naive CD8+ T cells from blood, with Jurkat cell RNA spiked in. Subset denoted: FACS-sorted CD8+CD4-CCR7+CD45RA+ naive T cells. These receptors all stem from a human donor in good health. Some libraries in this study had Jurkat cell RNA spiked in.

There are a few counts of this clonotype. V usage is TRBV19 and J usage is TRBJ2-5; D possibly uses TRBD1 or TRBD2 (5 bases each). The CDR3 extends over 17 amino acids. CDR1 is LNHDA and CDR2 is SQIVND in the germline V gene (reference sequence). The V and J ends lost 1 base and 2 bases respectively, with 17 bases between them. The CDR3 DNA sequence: TGTGCCAGTAGTATAGTAGGCCTGGCTGGGGGACAAGAGACCCAGTACTTC. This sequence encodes CASSIVGLAGGQETQYF.

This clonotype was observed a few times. This CDR3 reads CASSQESWSAEAFF. The DNA of the CDR3 is TGCGCCAGCAGCCAAGAAAGTTGGAGCGCTGAAGCTTTCTTT. The chain has TRBV4-1 and TRBJ1-1; D ambiguous. The CDR3 runs to 14 residues. Trimming cost V 0 bases and J 6 bases, with 11 bases left between them. Germline V gives CDR1 MGHRA, CDR2 YSYEKL.

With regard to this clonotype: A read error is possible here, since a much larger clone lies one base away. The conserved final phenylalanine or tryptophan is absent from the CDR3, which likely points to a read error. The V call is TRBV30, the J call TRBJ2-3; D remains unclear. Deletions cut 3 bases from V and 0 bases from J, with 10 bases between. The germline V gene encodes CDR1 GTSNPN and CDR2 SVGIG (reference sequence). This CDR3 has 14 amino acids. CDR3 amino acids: CAWSPGFSTDTQYL. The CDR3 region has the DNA TGTGCCTGGAGCCCCGGCTTTAGCACAGATACGCAGTATCTT.

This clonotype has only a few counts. CDR3 amino acids: CASTEGDRSEAFF. CDR3 in DNA: TGTGCCAGCACCGAGGGGGACAGGTCTGAAGCTTTCTTT. V and J are TRBV7-9 and TRBJ1-1, with 8 bases that match TRBD1. V dropped 7 bases and J dropped 6; count of bases not matched to a gene: 7. Per the germline V gene, CDR1 is SEHNR and CDR2 is FQNEAQ (reference sequence). The CDR3 is 13 amino acids.

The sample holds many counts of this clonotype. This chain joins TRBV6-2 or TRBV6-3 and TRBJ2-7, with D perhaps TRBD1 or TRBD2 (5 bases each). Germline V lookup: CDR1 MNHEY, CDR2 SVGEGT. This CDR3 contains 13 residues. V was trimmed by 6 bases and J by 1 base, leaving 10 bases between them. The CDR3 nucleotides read TGTGCCAGCAGCTACGGGGCGTCCTACGAGCAGTACTTC. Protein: CASSYGASYEQYF.

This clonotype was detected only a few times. The CDR3 nucleotides are TGCGCCAGCAGCCAAGAGGCCGCGGCTACCTACGAGCAGTACTTC. Its translation: CASSQEAAATYEQYF. V gene TRBV4-1 combines with J gene TRBJ2-7; no firm D call. The germline V and J ends were trimmed by 0 bases and 2 bases, with 11 bases remaining between them. CDR1 MGHRA and CDR2 YSYEKL come from the germline V gene. CDR3 size: 15 residues.

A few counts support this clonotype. The CDR3 region is CASSDDWGQVNEQFF. The CDR3 bases are TGTGCCAGCAGTGACGACTGGGGCCAGGTTAATGAGCAGTTCTTC. The rearrangement links TRBV25-1 to TRBJ2-1; D may be TRBD1 (5 bases). V lost 3 bases and J 7 bases, leaving 16 bases between the germline ends. CDR1 MGHDK and CDR2 SYGVNS come from the germline V gene. This CDR3 region has 15 residues.

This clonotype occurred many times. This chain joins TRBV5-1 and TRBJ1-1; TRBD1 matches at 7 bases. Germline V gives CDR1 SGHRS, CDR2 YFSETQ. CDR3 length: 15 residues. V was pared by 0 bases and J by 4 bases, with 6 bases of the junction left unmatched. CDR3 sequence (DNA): TGCGCCAGCAGCTTGGTGGAGGGGGCGGGCACTGAAGCTTTCTTT. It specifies CASSLVEGAGTEAFF.

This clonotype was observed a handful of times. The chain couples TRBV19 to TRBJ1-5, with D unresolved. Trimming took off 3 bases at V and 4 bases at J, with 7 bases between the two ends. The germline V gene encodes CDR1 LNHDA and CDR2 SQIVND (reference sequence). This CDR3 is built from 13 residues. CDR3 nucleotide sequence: TGTGCCAGTAGTATGGGTTTAAATCAGCCCCAGCATTTT. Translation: CASSMGLNQPQHF.

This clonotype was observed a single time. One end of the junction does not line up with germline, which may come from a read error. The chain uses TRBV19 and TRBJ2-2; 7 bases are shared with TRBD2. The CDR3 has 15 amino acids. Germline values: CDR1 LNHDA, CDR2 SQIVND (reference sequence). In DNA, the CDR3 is TGTGCCAGTAATAGGGCGGGAGAGGGCACCAGGGAGCTGTTTTTT. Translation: CASNRAGEGTRELFF.

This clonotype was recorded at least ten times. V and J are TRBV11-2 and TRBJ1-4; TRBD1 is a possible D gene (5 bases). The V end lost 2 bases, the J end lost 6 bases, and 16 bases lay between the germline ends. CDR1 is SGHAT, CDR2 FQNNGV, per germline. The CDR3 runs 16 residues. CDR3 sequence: CASSLSRQSHDEKLFF. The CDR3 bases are TGTGCCAGCAGCTTATCGCGACAGAGCCACGATGAAAAACTGTTTTTT.

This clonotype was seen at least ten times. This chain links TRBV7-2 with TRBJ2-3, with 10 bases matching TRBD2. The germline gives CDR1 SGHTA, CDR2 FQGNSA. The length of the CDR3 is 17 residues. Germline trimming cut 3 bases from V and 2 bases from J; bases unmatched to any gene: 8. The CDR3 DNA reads TGTGCCAGCAGCTTGTCCCCCGGGACTAGCGCCACAGATACGCAGTATTTT. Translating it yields CASSLSPGTSATDTQYF.

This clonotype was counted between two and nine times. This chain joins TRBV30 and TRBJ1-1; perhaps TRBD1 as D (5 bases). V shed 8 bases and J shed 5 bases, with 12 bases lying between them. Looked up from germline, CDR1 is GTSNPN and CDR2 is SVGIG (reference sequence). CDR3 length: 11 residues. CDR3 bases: TGTGCCGGCAGGGAAGGGACTGAAGCTTTCTTT. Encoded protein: CAGREGTEAFF.

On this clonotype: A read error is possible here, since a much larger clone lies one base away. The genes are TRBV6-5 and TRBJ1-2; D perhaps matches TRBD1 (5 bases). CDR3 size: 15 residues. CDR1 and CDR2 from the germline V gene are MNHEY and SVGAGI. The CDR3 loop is CASSLTALSNYGHTF. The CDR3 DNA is TGTGCCAGCAGTTTGACAGCGTTATCGAACTATGGCCACACCTTC.

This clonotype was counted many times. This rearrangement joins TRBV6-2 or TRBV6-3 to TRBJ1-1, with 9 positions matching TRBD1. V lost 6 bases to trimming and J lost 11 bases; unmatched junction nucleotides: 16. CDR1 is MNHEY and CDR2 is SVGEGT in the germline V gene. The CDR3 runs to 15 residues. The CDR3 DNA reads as TGTGCCAGCAGCCGCTACTCCGGGACAGGGATTGAGGCTTTCTTT. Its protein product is CASSRYSGTGIEAFF.

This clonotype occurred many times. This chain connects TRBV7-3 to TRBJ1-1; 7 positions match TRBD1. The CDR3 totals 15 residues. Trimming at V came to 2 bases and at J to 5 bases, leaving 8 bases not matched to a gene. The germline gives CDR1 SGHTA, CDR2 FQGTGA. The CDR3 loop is CASSLLGGAGTEAFF. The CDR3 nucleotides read TGTGCCAGCAGCTTATTAGGGGGCGCGGGAACTGAAGCTTTCTTT.

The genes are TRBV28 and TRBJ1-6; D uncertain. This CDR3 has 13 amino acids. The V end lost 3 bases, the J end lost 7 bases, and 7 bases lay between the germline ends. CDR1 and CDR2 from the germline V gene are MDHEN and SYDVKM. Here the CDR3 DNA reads TGTGCCAGCAGTTTCAACCTAAATTCACCCCTCCACTTT. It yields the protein CASSFNLNSPLHF.

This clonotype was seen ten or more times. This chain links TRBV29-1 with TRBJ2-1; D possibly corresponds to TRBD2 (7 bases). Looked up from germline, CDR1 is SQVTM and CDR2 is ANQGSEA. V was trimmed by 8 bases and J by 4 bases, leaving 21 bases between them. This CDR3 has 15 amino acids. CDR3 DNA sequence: TGCAGCCACTCCCCCGGGGGGCTTAGATACAATGAGCAGTTCTTC. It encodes CSHSPGGLRYNEQFF.

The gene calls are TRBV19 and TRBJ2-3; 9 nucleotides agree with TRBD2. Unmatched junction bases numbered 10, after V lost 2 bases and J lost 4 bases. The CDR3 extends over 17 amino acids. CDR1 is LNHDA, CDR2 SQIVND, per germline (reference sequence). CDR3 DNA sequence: TGTGCCAGTAGTATACGCCCGGGACTAGCTTTGTCAGATACGCAGTATTTT. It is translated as CASSIRPGLALSDTQYF.

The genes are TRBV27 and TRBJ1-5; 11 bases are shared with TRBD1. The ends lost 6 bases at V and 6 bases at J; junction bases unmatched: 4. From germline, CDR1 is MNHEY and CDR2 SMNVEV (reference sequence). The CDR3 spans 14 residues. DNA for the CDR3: TGTGCCAGCAGACGGACAGGGGGCAGTCAGCCCCAGCATTTT. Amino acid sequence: CASRRTGGSQPQHF.